This section outlines one T cell receptor (beta chain) sequence together with its context. Its specificity is not known. Total RNA extracted from each sample amounted to at least 5 micrograms. For the second PCR, which ran for about 7 to 12 cycles, a sample-barcoded 5' primer and a J-beta primer mix were used. A minimum of 3 million CDR3-containing paired-end reads was obtained for each sample. TCRdb re-called the 5' RACE reads with MiXCR, one entry per CDR3 protein. The profile covers about 1.4 million distinct CDR3 sequences, with 45% to 70% appearing a single time and roughly 7% taken by the ten largest. The data are from a study of blood T cells in healthy people across ages. Study-level points and caveats: Older age went with lower TCR beta diversity per million T cells, in a roughly linear way.

J lost 7 bases, V lost 5 bases, and 3 bases had no gene match. The V gene's germline CDR1 is MNHEY and CDR2 SVGAGI. The CDR3 totals 13 residues. This sequence was found in a young man in good health. The chain carries TRBV6-5 and TRBJ1-5; 9 positions agree with TRBD1. Sequences were obtained from blood. The CDR3 loop is CASSRQGEQPQHF. The CDR3 DNA is TGTGCCAGCAGTAGACAGGGGGAGCAGCCCCAGCATTTT.